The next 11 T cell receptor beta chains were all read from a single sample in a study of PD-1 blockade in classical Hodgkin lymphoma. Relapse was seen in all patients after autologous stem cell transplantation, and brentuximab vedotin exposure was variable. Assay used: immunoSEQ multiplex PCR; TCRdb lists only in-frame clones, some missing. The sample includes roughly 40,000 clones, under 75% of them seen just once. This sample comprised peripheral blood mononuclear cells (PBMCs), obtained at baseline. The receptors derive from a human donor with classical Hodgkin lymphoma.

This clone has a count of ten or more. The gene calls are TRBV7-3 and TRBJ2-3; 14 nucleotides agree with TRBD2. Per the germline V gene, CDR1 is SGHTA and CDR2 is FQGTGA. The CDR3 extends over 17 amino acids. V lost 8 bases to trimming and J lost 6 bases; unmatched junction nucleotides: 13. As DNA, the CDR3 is TGTGCCAGCGCTGACCCGGGACTAGCGGGAGAAAGGGATACGCAGTATTTT. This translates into CASADPGLAGERDTQYF.

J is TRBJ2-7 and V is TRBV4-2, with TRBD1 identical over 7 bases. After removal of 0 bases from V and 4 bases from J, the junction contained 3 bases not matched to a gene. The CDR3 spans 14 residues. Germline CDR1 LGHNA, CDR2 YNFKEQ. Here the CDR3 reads CASSQETGRYEQYF. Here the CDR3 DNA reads TGTGCCAGCAGCCAAGAGACAGGGCGATACGAGCAGTACTTC.

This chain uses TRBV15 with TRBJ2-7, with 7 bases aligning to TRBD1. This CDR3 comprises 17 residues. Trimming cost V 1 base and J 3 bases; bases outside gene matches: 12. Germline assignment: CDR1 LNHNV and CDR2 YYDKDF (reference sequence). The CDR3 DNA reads TGTGCCACCAGCAGAGCTAACTTGGGACAGACAGACTACGAGCAGTACTTC. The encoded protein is CATSRANLGQTDYEQYF.

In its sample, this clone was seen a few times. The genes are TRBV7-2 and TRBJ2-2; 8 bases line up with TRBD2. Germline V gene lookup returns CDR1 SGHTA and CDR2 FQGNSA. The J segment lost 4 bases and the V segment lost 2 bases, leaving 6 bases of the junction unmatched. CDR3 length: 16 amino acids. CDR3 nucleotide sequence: TGTGCCAGCAGCTTAAATGCCGGGACTAGCACCGGGGAGCTGTTTTTT. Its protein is CASSLNAGTSTGELFF. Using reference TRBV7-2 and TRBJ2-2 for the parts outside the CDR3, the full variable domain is GAGVSQSPSNKVTEKGKDVELRCDPISGHTALYWYRQSLGQGLEFLIYFQGNSAPDKSGLPSDRFSAERTGGSVSTLTIQRTQQEDSAVYLCASSLNAGTSTGELFFGEGSRLTVL.

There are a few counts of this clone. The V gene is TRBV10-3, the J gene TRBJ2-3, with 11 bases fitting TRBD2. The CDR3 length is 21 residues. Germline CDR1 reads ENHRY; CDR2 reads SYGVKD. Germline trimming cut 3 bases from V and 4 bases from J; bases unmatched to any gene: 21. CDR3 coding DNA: TGTGCCATCAGTGATGTCACTTCCCGTGGGACTAGCGGATACACACCAGATACGCAGTATTTT. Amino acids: CAISDVTSRGTSGYTPDTQYF.

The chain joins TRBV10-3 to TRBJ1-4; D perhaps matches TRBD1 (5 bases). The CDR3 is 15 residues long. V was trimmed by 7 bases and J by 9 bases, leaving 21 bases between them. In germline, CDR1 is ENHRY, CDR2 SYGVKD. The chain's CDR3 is CAIKVGGTRQQKLFF. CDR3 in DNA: TGTGCCATCAAGGTCGGCGGGACCCGCCAGCAAAAACTGTTTTTT.

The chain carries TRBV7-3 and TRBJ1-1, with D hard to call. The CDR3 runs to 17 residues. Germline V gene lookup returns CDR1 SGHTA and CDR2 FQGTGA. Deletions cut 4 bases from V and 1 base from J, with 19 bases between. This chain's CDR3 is CASSSSPTEQENTEAFF. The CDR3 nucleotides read TGTGCCAGCAGCTCCAGTCCGACCGAACAAGAGAACACTGAAGCTTTCTTT. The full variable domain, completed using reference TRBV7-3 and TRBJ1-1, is GAGVSQTPSNKVTEKGKYVELRCDPISGHTALYWYRQSLGQGPEFLIYFQGTGAADDSGLPNDRFFAVRPEGSVSTLKIQRTERGDSAVYLCASSSSPTEQENTEAFFGQGTRLTVV.

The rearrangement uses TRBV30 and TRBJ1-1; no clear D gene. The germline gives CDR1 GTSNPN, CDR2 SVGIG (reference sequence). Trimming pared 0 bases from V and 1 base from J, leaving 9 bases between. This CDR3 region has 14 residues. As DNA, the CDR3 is TGTGCCTGGAGTGTGGGCATCCAGAACACTGAAGCTTTCTTT. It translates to CAWSVGIQNTEAFF.

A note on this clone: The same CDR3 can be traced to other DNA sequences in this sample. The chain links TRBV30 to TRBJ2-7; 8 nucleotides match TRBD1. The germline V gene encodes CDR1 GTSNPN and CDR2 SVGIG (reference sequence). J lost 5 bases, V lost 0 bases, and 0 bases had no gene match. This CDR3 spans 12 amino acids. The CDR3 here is CAWSVQGDEQYF. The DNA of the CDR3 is TGTGCCTGGAGTGTACAGGGGGACGAGCAGTACTTC.

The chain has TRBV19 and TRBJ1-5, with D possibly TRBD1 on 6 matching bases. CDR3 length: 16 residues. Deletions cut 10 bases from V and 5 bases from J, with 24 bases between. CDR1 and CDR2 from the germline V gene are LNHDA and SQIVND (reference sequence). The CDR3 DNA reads TGTGCCACCACCCCACAGGGTATCGGCTTAGATCAGCCCCAGCATTTT. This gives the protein CATTPQGIGLDQPQHF. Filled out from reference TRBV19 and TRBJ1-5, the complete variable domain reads DGGITQSPKYLFRKEGQNVTLSCEQNLNHDAMYWYRQDPGQGLRLIYYSQIVNDFQKGDIAEGYSVSREKKESFPLTVTSAQKNPTAFYLCATTPQGIGLDQPQHFGDGTRLSIL.

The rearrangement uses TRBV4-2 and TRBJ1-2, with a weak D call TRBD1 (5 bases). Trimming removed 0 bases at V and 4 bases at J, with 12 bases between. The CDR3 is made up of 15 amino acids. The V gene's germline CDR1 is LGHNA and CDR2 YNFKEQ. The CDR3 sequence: CASSQDDQGGYGYTF. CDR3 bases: TGTGCCAGCAGCCAAGACGATCAGGGTGGCTATGGCTACACCTTC.